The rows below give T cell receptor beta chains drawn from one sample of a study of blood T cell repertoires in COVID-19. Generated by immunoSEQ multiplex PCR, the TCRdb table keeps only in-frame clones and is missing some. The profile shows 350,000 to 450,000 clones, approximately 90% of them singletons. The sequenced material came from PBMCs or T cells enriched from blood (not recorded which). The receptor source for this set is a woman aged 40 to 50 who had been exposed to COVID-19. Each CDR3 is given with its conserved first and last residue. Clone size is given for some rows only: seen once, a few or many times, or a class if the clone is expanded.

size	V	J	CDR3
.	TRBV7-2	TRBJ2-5	CASSPDYSETQYF
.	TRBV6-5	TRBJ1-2	CASSLGGGGNGYTF
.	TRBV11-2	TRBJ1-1	CASSLGAHRGNTEAFF
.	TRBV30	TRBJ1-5	CAWGQGNQPQHF
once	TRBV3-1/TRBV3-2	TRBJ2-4	CASSQSKPAKNIQYF
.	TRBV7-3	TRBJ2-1	CASSLGLAIYNEQFF
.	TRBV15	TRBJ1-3	CATSRGRVQSGNTIYF
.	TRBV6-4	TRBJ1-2	CASSDTGGAGYGYTF
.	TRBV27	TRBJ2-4	CASSRDRDIAKNIQYF
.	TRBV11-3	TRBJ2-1	CASSSSGEKYNEQFF
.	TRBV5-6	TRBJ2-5	CASSWGLASGETQYF
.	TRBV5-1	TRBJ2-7	CASSLDARDYEQYF
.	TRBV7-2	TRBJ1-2	CASSPDTGFNYGYTF
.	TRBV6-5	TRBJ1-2	CASSYSDRSDYGYTF
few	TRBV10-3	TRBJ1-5	CAISTGNSNQPQHF
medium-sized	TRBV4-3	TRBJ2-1	CASSQDRLPYNEQFF
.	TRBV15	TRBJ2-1	CATSRDSPGLAVQNEQFF
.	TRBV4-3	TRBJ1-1	CASSRTYRGTEAFF
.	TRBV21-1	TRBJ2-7	CASPDRTGNKIYEQYF
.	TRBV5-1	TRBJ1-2	CASSLGLPTGMYGYTF
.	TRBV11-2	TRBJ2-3	CASSSGLRRGTDTQYF
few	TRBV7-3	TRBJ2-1	CASSWGANNEQFF
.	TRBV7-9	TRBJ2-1	CASSFPAGISYNEQFF
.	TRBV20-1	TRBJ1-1	CSARQRTEAFF
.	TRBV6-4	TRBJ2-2	CASSERGLAGDTGELFF
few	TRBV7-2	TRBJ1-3	CASSLMWRGRTGNTIYF
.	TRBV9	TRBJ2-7	CASSSRSGSSYEQYF
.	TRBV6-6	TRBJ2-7	CASSSGLYEQYF
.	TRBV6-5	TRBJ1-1	CASSYEGQGRKAFF
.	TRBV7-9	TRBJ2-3	CASSPGLAGGTDTQYF
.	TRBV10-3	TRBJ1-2	CAITGTGFYGYTF
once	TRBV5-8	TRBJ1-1	CASSPIGQRGTEAFF
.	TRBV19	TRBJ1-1	CASSIDRDTEAFF
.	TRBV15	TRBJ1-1	CATSIDLDSNTEAFF
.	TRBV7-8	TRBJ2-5	CASSQGQGQETQYF
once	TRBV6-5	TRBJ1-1	CASSYSRMNTEAFF
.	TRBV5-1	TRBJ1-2	CASSPAGPANYGYTF
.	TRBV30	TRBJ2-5	CAWSVPVPQETQYF